Presented here are 26 T cell receptor beta chains from one specimen sequenced in a study of Graves' ophthalmopathy and Graves' hyperthyroidism. The TCR beta CDR3 regions underwent amplification from RNA transcripts. The authors performed first-round RT-PCR with HTBI primers and then a second-round multiplex PCR. MiXCR, applied by TCRdb to the multiplex PCR reads, yields one record per CDR3 protein. This table has over a million distinct CDR3 sequences, about 38% appearing once. The specimen was peripheral blood or thyroid tissue (not recorded which). These receptors were taken from an adult man with Graves' hyperthyroidism.

This clonotype was seen repeatedly, ten times or more. CDR3 bases: TGTGCCAGTAGTATCGGCCCCCAAGAGACCCAGTACTTC. It codes for CASSIGPQETQYF. The rearrangement joins TRBV19 to TRBJ2-5; no firm D call. Germline CDR1 reads LNHDA; CDR2 reads SQIVND (reference sequence). V lost 3 bases and J 1 base, leaving 6 bases between the germline ends. This CDR3 has 13 residues.

The genes are TRBV29-1 and TRBJ2-5, with D perhaps TRBD1 or TRBD2 (5 bases each). The V gene lost 6 bases and the J gene lost 5 bases, with 25 bases spanning the gap. The CDR3 is made up of 16 amino acids. Per germline, CDR1 SQVTM and CDR2 ANQGSEA. CDR3 in DNA: TGCAGCGTCCGACCCGGGGCCTATGAGGTTCGGGAGACCCAGTACTTC. Its translation is CSVRPGAYEVRETQYF.

This clonotype was observed many times. V gene TRBV2 combines with J gene TRBJ2-7; 11 bases are shared with TRBD2. Looked up from germline, CDR1 is SNHLY and CDR2 is FYNNEI. The CDR3 is 14 residues long. Trimming removed 7 bases from V and 7 bases from J; junction bases left unmatched: 9. CDR3 amino acids: CASTIAGGFGEQYF. The DNA for the CDR3 is TGTGCCAGCACCATAGCGGGAGGGTTCGGAGAGCAGTACTTC.

The table lists this clonotype with many counts. The chain has TRBV7-2 and TRBJ2-5, with 8 positions matching TRBD2. The length of the CDR3 is 14 residues. The germline gives CDR1 SGHTA, CDR2 FQGNSA. J was trimmed by 3 bases and V by 4 bases; bases with no gene match: 4. The CDR3 region is CASSYRTSKETQYF. CDR3 DNA: TGTGCCAGCAGCTATCGGACTAGCAAAGAGACCCAGTACTTC.

The chain couples TRBV7-9 to TRBJ2-7, with D perhaps being TRBD1 or TRBD2 (5 bases each). V dropped 5 bases and J dropped 2 bases, with 16 bases sitting between them. CDR3 length: 15 amino acids. The germline V gene encodes CDR1 SEHNR and CDR2 FQNEAQ (reference sequence). The CDR3 sequence: CASSEDGTNTYEQYF. Written as DNA, the CDR3 is TGTGCCAGCAGCGAAGACGGGACGAATACCTACGAGCAGTACTTC.

In its sample, this clonotype was seen a few times. The V and J genes are TRBV5-4 and TRBJ2-6, with TRBD1 identical over 8 bases. Per the germline V gene, CDR1 is SGHNT and CDR2 is YYREEE (reference sequence). J gave up 0 bases and V 6 bases, and 14 bases lay outside the gene matches. CDR3 length equals 19 residues. CDR3 sequence: CASTHAGTGSISGANVLTF. CDR3 nucleotides: TGTGCCAGCACCCATGCCGGGACAGGCTCCATCTCTGGGGCCAACGTCCTGACTTTC.

This clonotype was seen a few times. J is TRBJ2-2 and V is TRBV4-3; TRBD1 might be the D (5 bases). Trimming left V 0 bases short and J 5 bases short, with 10 bases between. CDR3 length: 15 amino acids. Germline V gives CDR1 LGHNA, CDR2 YSLEER. CDR3 DNA: TGCGCCAGCAGCCAAGATGCCAGGGCGACCGGGGAGCTGTTTTTT. It is translated as CASSQDARATGELFF.

Regarding this clonotype: This may come from a read error, since a much larger clone is one base off. This sequence joins TRBV2 and TRBJ2-7, with TRBD1 matching 7 bases. V was pared by 3 bases and J by 2 bases, with 16 bases of the junction left unmatched. There are 18 residues in the CDR3. Germline V CDR1 and CDR2: SNHLY, FYNNEI. CDR3 in DNA: TGTGCCAGCAGTGATACAAGATCAGAACCGGGACAGACCTACGAGCAGTACTTC. Its translation: CASSDTRSEPGQTYEQYF.

J is TRBJ1-1 and V is TRBV10-3; D gene unclear. This CDR3 is 16 amino acids long. V lost 10 bases, J lost 3 bases, and 24 bases lay in between. From germline, CDR1 is ENHRY and CDR2 SYGVKD. The CDR3 sequence is CATGSTGANLDTEAFF. CDR3 coding DNA: TGTGCCACTGGTTCCACTGGAGCTAATTTGGACACTGAAGCTTTCTTT.

The V and J genes are TRBV9 and TRBJ2-3, with D unresolved. The CDR3 totals 15 residues. Per the germline V gene, CDR1 is SGDLS and CDR2 is YYNGEE. V lost 5 bases to trimming and J lost 0 bases, with 13 bases between them. For the CDR3, the DNA is TGTGCCAGCAGTAGGTCCTCTACTAGCACAGATACGCAGTATTTT. Its translation: CASSRSSTSTDTQYF.

This clonotype has a single count. The chain has TRBV7-8 and TRBJ2-7; 8 bases match TRBD1. CDR3 length: 12 residues. Germline V gene data show CDR1 as SGHVS and CDR2 as FQNEAQ. The J segment lost 5 bases and the V segment lost 5 bases, leaving 2 bases of the junction unmatched. For the CDR3, the DNA is TGTGCCAGCAGCCAGGGGGCACACGAGCAGTACTTC. Protein product: CASSQGAHEQYF. The complete variable domain, with remaining parts taken from reference TRBV7-8 and TRBJ2-7, reads GAGVSQSPRYKVAKRGQDVALRCDPISGHVSLFWYQQALGQGPEFLTYFQNEAQLDKSGLPSDRFFAERPEGSVSTLKIQRTQQEDSAVYLCASSQGAHEQYFGPGTRLTVT.

CDR3 residues: CASRTATGAAGELFF. CDR3 nucleotide sequence: TGTGCCAGCAGGACAGCGACAGGGGCGGCCGGGGAGCTGTTTTTT. The J gene is TRBJ2-2, the V gene TRBV7-2; 8 nucleotides align to TRBD1. V shed 6 bases, J shed 6 bases, and the junction held 9 bases outside the gene matches. Per germline, CDR1 SGHTA and CDR2 FQGNSA. This CDR3 is 15 amino acids long. Full variable domain (outside the CDR3, taken from reference TRBV7-2 and TRBJ2-2): GAGVSQSPSNKVTEKGKDVELRCDPISGHTALYWYRQSLGQGLEFLIYFQGNSAPDKSGLPSDRFSAERTGGSVSTLTIQRTQQEDSAVYLCASRTATGAAGELFFGEGSRLTVL.

The table lists this clonotype with a few counts. This chain connects TRBV6-5 to TRBJ2-7, with no clear D. This CDR3 comprises 14 residues. Germline assignment: CDR1 MNHEY and CDR2 SVGAGI. V lost 2 bases and J 6 bases, leaving 14 bases between the germline ends. CDR3 sequence (DNA): TGTGCCAGCAGTTACGACCAGGTAGTTGCCGAGCAGTACTTC. This encodes CASSYDQVVAEQYF.

This clonotype showed up just a few times. Since a much larger clone is just one base distant, this may be a read error. The chain couples TRBV5-1 to TRBJ1-2, with D possibly TRBD1 on 5 matching bases. Deletions cut 5 bases from V and 8 bases from J, with 16 bases between. Germline CDR1 is SGHRS and CDR2 is YFSETQ. CDR3 length equals 13 residues. The CDR3 loop reads CASSPQTARGYTF. The CDR3 DNA sequence: TGCGCCAGCAGTCCCCAGACAGCACGAGGCTACACCTTC.

This clonotype was picked up a small number of times. A clone one base away is much larger, so this may be a read error. V gene TRBV12-3 or TRBV12-4 combines with J gene TRBJ2-5; D is possibly TRBD2 (5 bases). Trimming removed 4 bases from V and 7 bases from J, with 10 bases in between. CDR3 size: 12 residues. The CDR3 reads CASSSPRGTQYF. The CDR3 region has the DNA TGTGCCAGCAGTTCACCCCGGGGGACCCAGTACTTC.

The chain has TRBV10-3 and TRBJ2-3, with 7 bases fitting TRBD2. The CDR3 has 16 amino acids. V was clipped by 2 bases and J by 5 bases; unmatched bases: 10. CDR1 and CDR2 from the germline V gene are ENHRY and SYGVKD. CDR3 coding DNA: TGTGCCATCAGTGAGACGGAGGGGAGGGGTAGAGATACGCAGTATTTT. This sequence encodes CAISETEGRGRDTQYF.

This clonotype came up many times. The chain is built from TRBV10-3 and TRBJ1-1; 11 positions match TRBD1. This CDR3 spans 15 amino acids. V shed 7 bases and J 5 bases; nucleotides not matched to a gene: 9. CDR1 is ENHRY and CDR2 is SYGVKD in the germline V gene. CDR3 sequence reads: CAIKGQGAPRTEAFF. The CDR3 DNA sequence: TGTGCCATCAAAGGACAGGGGGCGCCTCGGACTGAAGCTTTCTTT.

V usage is TRBV5-1 and J usage is TRBJ2-7; 11 positions match TRBD2. The CDR3 covers 15 residues. Germline CDR1 is SGHRS and CDR2 is YFSETQ. Losses at the gene ends were 4 bases for V and 3 bases for J; bases not matched to a gene: 6. CDR3 residues: CASSPTLAGGYEQYF. CDR3 bases: TGCGCCAGCAGCCCAACTCTAGCGGGAGGCTACGAGCAGTACTTC.

This chain links TRBV20-1 with TRBJ2-7, with D perhaps TRBD2 (5 bases). There are 16 residues in the CDR3. Looked up from germline, CDR1 is DFQATT and CDR2 is SNEGSKA (reference sequence). Trimming cost V 0 bases and J 0 bases, with 15 bases left between them. The CDR3 loop is CSARDPSRLSSYEQYF. The CDR3 bases are TGCAGTGCTAGAGATCCTAGCAGACTAAGCTCCTACGAGCAGTACTTC.

The J gene is TRBJ1-6, the V gene TRBV10-3, with D possibly matching TRBD1 (5 bases). The CDR3 spans 14 residues. With 8 bases removed from V and 8 bases from J, the gap between germline ends came to 16 bases. CDR1 ENHRY and CDR2 SYGVKD come from the germline V gene. This CDR3 is CAIRGGNTDSPLHF. CDR3 nucleotide sequence: TGTGCCATCCGTGGGGGGAACACCGATTCACCCCTCCACTTT.

This chain uses TRBV7-8 with TRBJ1-5, with 10 bases that match TRBD1. V was clipped by 3 bases and J by 6 bases; unmatched bases: 5. The CDR3 is 15 amino acids. Germline assignment: CDR1 SGHVS and CDR2 FQNEAQ. CDR3 in DNA: TGTGCCAGCAGCTTGGGGACAGGGGAGAGTCAGCCCCAGCATTTT. It specifies CASSLGTGESQPQHF.

The rearrangement joins TRBV25-1 to TRBJ2-3; no firm D call. The CDR3 length is 15 residues. V dropped 5 bases and J dropped 3 bases, with 15 bases sitting between them. Germline V gene sequence: CDR1 MGHDK, CDR2 SYGVNS. The CDR3 loop reads CASSYSYSQTDTQYF. The CDR3, as DNA: TGTGCCAGCAGTTACAGCTACTCCCAGACAGATACGCAGTATTTT.

This sequence joins TRBV7-2 and TRBJ2-3, with 7 bases matching TRBD2. Germline CDR1 is SGHTA and CDR2 is FQGNSA. V lost 5 bases and J lost 0; bases outside the gene matches: 8. The CDR3 totals 16 residues. The CDR3 DNA is TGTGCCAGCAGCAACAACGGGAGGCCTAGCACAGATACGCAGTATTTT. This translates into CASSNNGRPSTDTQYF.

Remarks on this clonotype: A much larger clone differs by one base, so this may be a read error. The V and J genes are TRBV12-3 or TRBV12-4 and TRBJ1-5; no reliable D call. CDR3 size: 9 residues. CDR3 in DNA: TGTGCCAGCAGTCAGCGCCAGCATTTT. It encodes CASSQRQHF.

The chain is built from TRBV20-1 and TRBJ2-7; D gene unclear. Germline CDR1 and CDR2: DFQATT and SNEGSKA (reference sequence). The CDR3 runs 13 residues. Trimming cost V 5 bases and J 2 bases, with 13 bases left between them. CDR3 region: CSAPDWGPYEQYF. The CDR3 DNA follows: TGCAGTGCTCCCGACTGGGGTCCCTACGAGCAGTACTTC.

This clonotype was counted a few times. The V gene is TRBV7-8, the J gene TRBJ1-2; perhaps TRBD1 as D (5 bases). Per the germline V gene, CDR1 is SGHVS and CDR2 is FQNEAQ. Trimming shortened V by 4 bases and J by 2 bases, and 14 bases separated the two germline ends. The CDR3 has 15 residues. The CDR3 loop is CASSSTPWGNYGYTF. In DNA, the CDR3 is TGTGCCAGCAGCTCCACCCCCTGGGGCAACTATGGCTACACCTTC.